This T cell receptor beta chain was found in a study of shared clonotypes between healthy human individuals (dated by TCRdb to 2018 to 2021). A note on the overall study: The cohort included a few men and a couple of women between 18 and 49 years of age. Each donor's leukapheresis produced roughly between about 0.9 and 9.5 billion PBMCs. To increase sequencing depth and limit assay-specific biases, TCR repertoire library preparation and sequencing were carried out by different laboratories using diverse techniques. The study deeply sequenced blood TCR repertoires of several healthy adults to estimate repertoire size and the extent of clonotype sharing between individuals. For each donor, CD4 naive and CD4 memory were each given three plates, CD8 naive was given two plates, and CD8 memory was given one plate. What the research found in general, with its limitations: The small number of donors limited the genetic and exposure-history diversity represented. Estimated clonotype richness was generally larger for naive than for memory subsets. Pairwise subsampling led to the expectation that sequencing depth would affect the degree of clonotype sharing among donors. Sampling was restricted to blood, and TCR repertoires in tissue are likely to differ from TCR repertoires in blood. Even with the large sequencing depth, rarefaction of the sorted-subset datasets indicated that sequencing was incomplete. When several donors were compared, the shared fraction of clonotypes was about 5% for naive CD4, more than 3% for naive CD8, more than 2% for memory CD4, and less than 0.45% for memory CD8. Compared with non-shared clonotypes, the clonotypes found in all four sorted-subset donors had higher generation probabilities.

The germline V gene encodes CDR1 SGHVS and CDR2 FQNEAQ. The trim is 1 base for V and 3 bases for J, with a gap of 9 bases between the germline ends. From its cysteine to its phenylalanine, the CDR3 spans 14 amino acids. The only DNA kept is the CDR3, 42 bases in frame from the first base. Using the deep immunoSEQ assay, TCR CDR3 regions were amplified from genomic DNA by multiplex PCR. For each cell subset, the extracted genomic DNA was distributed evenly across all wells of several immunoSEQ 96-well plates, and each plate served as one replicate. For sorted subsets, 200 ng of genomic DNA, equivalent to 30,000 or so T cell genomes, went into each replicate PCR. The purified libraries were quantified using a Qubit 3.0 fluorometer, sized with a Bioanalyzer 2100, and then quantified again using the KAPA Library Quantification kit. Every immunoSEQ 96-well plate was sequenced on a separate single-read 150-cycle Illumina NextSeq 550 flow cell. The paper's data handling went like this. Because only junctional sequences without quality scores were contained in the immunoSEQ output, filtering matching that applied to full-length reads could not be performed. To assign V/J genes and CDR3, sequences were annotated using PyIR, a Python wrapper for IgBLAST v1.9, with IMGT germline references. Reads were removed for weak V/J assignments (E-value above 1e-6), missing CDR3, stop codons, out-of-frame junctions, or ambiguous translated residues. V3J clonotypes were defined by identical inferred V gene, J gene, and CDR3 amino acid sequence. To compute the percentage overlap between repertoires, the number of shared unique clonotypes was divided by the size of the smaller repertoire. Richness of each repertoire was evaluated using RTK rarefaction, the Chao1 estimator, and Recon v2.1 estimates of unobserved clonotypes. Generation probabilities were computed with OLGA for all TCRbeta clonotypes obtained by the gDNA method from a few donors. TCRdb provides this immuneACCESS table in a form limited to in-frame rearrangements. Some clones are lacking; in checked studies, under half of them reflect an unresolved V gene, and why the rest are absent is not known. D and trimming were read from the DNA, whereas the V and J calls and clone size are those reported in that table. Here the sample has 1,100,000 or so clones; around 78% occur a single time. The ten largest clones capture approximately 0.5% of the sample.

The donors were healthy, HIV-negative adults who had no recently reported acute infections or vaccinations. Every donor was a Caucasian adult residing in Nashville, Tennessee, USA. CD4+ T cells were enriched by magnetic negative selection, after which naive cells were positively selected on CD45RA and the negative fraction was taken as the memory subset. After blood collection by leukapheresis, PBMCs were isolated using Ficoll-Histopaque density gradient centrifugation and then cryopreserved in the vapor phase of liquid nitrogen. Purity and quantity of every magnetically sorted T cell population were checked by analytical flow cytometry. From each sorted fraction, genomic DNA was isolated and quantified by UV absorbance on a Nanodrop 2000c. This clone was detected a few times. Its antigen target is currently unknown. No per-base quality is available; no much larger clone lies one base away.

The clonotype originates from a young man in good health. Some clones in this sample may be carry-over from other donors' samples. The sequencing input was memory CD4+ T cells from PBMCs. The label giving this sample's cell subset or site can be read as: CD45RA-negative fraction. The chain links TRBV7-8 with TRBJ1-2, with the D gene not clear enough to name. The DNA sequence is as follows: TGTGCCAGCAGCTTAGACCATGGGTACTATGGCTACACCTTC. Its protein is CASSLDHGYYGYTF.